A selection of T cell receptor beta chains follows, all from one sample in a study of PD-1 blockade in classical Hodgkin lymphoma. This table comes from immunoSEQ multiplex PCR, and its TCRdb copy is limited to in-frame clones, with some not included. The sample has approximately 84,000 clones; approximately 86% are singletons. Sequencing was performed on peripheral blood mononuclear cells (PBMCs), taken before the fourth cycle of nivolumab. Receptor source: a human donor with classical Hodgkin lymphoma. CDR3s include the opening cysteine and the closing phenylalanine or tryptophan. The order of the fields is J gene, D gene, V gene, clone size, CDR3 protein, CDR3 DNA. The D gene is left open where the match is weak. Rows give clone size only sometimes, using once, few, many, or a class for an expanded clone.

>TRBJ2-3|-|TRBV10-3|once
CAITRDPTDTQYF
TGTGCCATCACGCGGGATCCCACAGATACGCAGTATTTT
>TRBJ2-7|-|TRBV7-2|once
CASSLGPRSADEQYF
TGTGCCAGCAGCTTAGGCCCCCGGTCGGCAGACGAGCAGTACTTC
>TRBJ2-7|-|TRBV7-7|-
CASRPTVSSYEQYF
TGTGCCAGCAGACCTACAGTTTCCTCCTACGAGCAGTACTTC
>TRBJ2-1|-|TRBV9|-
CASSVVLGSGGEQFF
TGTGCCAGCAGCGTAGTGCTAGGGTCCGGGGGCGAGCAGTTCTTC
>TRBJ1-1|-|TRBV19|-
CASITGGSNTEAFF
TGTGCCAGTATCACGGGAGGGTCGAACACTGAAGCTTTCTTT
>TRBJ1-1|TRBD1|TRBV7-8|few
CASSYNTGDTEAFF
TGTGCCAGCAGCTACAATACAGGGGACACTGAAGCTTTCTTT
>TRBJ1-2|-|TRBV6-5|-
CASSPGEAGYYGYTF
TGTGCCAGCAGTCCCGGTGAGGCGGGCTACTATGGCTACACCTTC
>TRBJ1-5|-|TRBV28|few
CASSFRAIVNQPQHF
TGTGCCAGCAGTTTTAGGGCAATCGTCAATCAGCCCCAGCATTTT
>TRBJ2-7|-|TRBV10-3|-
CAISESGSQYF
TGTGCCATCAGTGAGTCCGGATCGCAGTACTTC
>TRBJ2-7|-|TRBV11-1|-
CASSLGVLSYEQYF
TGTGCCAGCAGCTTAGGCGTTCTATCCTACGAGCAGTACTTC
>TRBJ1-2|-|TRBV6-5|-
CASSYSHDLTNYGYTF
TGTGCCAGCAGTTACTCCCACGACTTAACTAACTATGGCTACACCTTC
>TRBJ1-1|-|TRBV30|-
CAWSGGDTEAFF
TGTGCCTGGAGTGGAGGGGACACTGAAGCTTTCTTT
>TRBJ2-1|TRBD2|TRBV5-1|-
CASSLGLAGSQLEQFF
TGCGCCAGCAGCTTGGGGCTAGCGGGGAGTCAATTGGAGCAGTTCTTC
>TRBJ2-1|TRBD2|TRBV15|-
CATSRDPRSSGPYNEQFF
TGTGCCACCAGCAGAGATCCCCGCTCTAGCGGACCCTACAATGAGCAGTTCTTC
>TRBJ2-7|-|TRBV7-6|-
CASSPQPAVIEQYF
TGTGCCAGCAGCCCTCAACCGGCGGTAATCGAGCAGTACTTC
>TRBJ2-1|TRBD2|TRBV10-3|-
CAISGGPSGSSYNEQFF
TGTGCCATCAGTGGGGGTCCTAGCGGAAGCTCCTACAATGAGCAGTTCTTC
>TRBJ1-4|TRBD1|TRBV5-4|-
CASSQQGVNEKLFF
TGTGCCAGCAGCCAACAGGGGGTAAATGAAAAACTGTTTTTT
>TRBJ2-1|TRBD2|TRBV5-4|-
CASSLGLAGDDEQFF
TGTGCCAGCAGCCTAGGACTAGCGGGAGATGATGAGCAGTTCTTC
>TRBJ2-7|-|TRBV5-1|-
CASSLAEIATHEQYF
TGCGCCAGCAGCTTGGCCGAGATAGCCACCCACGAGCAGTACTTC
>TRBJ2-7|-|TRBV28|once
CASSVPPGYEQYF
TGTGCCAGCAGTGTCCCCCCGGGCTACGAGCAGTACTTC
>TRBJ2-5|-|TRBV10-3|-
CAISGLETQYF
TGTGCCATCAGTGGGCTGGAGACCCAGTACTTC
>TRBJ2-7|-|TRBV18|-
CASSADSRGREQYF
TGTGCCAGCTCAGCAGATTCCAGGGGCCGCGAGCAGTACTTC
>TRBJ1-3|-|TRBV30|-
CAWRSAGGNTIYF
TGTGCCTGGAGATCGGCGGGCGGAAACACCATATATTTT
>TRBJ2-1|-|TRBV10-3|-
CAILSSTSNEQFF
TGTGCCATCCTCAGCAGTACCTCCAATGAGCAGTTCTTC
>TRBJ1-1|TRBD1|TRBV2|-
CASSRTGNTEAFF
TGTGCCAGCAGCAGGACAGGGAACACTGAAGCTTTCTTT
>TRBJ2-5|TRBD2|TRBV9|-
CASSRSSGSVGTQYF
TGTGCCAGCAGCAGATCTAGCGGGAGTGTGGGGACCCAGTACTTC
>TRBJ2-7|TRBD1|TRBV29-1|-
CSVAGGVTYEQYF
TGCAGCGTCGCAGGGGGAGTAACCTACGAGCAGTACTTC
>TRBJ2-7|-|TRBV6-6|-
CASREQGVGYEQYF
TGTGCCAGCAGAGAACAGGGAGTGGGCTACGAGCAGTACTTC
>TRBJ2-5|-|TRBV7-2|-
CASSAQDTQYF
TGTGCCAGCAGCGCTCAGGATACCCAGTACTTC
>TRBJ1-5|-|TRBV4-2|-
CASSPLRGANQPQHF
TGTGCCAGCAGCCCCTTGCGGGGGGCCAATCAGCCCCAGCATTTT
>TRBJ2-7|-|TRBV18|-
CASSPFGRGYEQYF
TGTGCCAGCTCACCATTCGGCAGGGGTTACGAGCAGTACTTC
>TRBJ1-3|-|TRBV19|-
CATGGSGNTIYF
TGTGCTACAGGCGGGTCTGGAAACACCATATATTTT
>TRBJ2-3|TRBD1|TRBV5-1|-
CASSLDRADTDTQYF
TGCGCCAGCAGCCTCGACAGGGCGGATACAGATACGCAGTATTTT
>TRBJ2-7|TRBD1|TRBV29-1|-
CSVGKDRASYEQYF
TGCAGCGTTGGTAAGGACAGGGCCTCCTACGAGCAGTACTTC
>TRBJ1-3|-|TRBV7-2|-
CASSLGANSGNTIYF
TGTGCCAGCAGCTTAGGCGCCAACTCTGGAAACACCATATATTTT
>TRBJ2-7|TRBD2|TRBV25-1|once
CASRKQGEGFYEQYF
TGTGCCAGCAGAAAACAAGGGGAGGGATTCTACGAGCAGTACTTC
>TRBJ2-2|TRBD2|TRBV5-1|once
CASSSRLAGGTGTGELFF
TGCGCCAGCAGCTCGCGACTAGCGGGGGGTACGGGCACCGGGGAGCTGTTTTTT
>TRBJ1-3|TRBD1|TRBV6-6|-
CASRRQGLGGNTIYF
TGTGCCAGCAGGCGACAGGGTCTGGGAGGAAACACCATATATTTT
>TRBJ2-7|TRBD2|TRBV19|-
CASSMDSGSYEQYF
TGTGCCAGTAGTATGGATAGCGGGAGCTACGAGCAGTACTTC
>TRBJ2-7|TRBD2|TRBV19|once
CASRLSGRAYEQYF
TGTGCCAGTCGTCTTAGCGGGAGGGCCTACGAGCAGTACTTC
>TRBJ2-3|-|TRBV9|-
CASSVGRTDTQYF
TGTGCCAGCAGCGTAGGGCGGACAGATACGCAGTATTTT
>TRBJ2-7|-|TRBV5-1|few
CASSLVGLQADEQYF
TGCGCCAGCAGCTTGGTGGGCCTCCAAGCCGACGAGCAGTACTTC
>TRBJ2-7|-|TRBV19|-
CASRARAEYEQYF
TGTGCCAGTAGAGCCAGAGCTGAGTACGAGCAGTACTTC
>TRBJ2-4|TRBD2|TRBV7-2|-
CASSPSGSNKNIQYF
TGTGCCAGCAGCCCTAGCGGGAGTAACAAAAACATTCAGTACTTC
>TRBJ1-5|-|TRBV6-1|-
CASSEVSKNQPQHF
TGTGCCAGCAGTGAGGTGTCCAAGAATCAGCCCCAGCATTTT
>TRBJ2-3|-|TRBV27|-
CASSVTGRGTDTQYF
TGTGCCAGCAGTGTTACAGGGAGAGGGACAGATACGCAGTATTTT
>TRBJ1-1|-|TRBV9|-
CASSVKGGAYTEAFF
TGTGCCAGCAGCGTAAAGGGAGGGGCCTACACTGAAGCTTTCTTT
>TRBJ2-5|-|TRBV7-9|-
CASSASGRETQYF
TGTGCCAGCAGCGCTTCAGGGCGAGAGACCCAGTACTTC
>TRBJ2-7|-|TRBV4-1|-
CASSPRTERLSYEQYF
TGCGCCAGCAGCCCCCGGACAGAGCGGCTCTCCTACGAGCAGTACTTC
>TRBJ1-4|-|TRBV10-2|few
CASGRSNEKLFF
TGCGCCAGCGGCAGGTCCAATGAAAAACTGTTTTTT
>TRBJ2-7|TRBD2|TRBV5-6|-
CASSWVGLAGIQYF
TGTGCCAGCAGCTGGGTGGGGCTAGCGGGGATACAGTACTTC
>TRBJ1-5|-|TRBV19|-
CASSSGQGNQPQHF
-
>TRBJ1-2|-|TRBV19|-
CASSDPGIYGYTF
TGTGCCAGTAGTGACCCGGGTATTTATGGCTACACCTTC
>TRBJ2-7|-|TRBV10-2|once
CASSVVGGYEQYF
TGCGCCAGCAGTGTTGTAGGGGGCTACGAGCAGTACTTC
>TRBJ1-1|-|TRBV10-3|-
CAISGGNGAEAFF
TGTGCCATCAGTGGGGGCAACGGCGCTGAAGCTTTCTTT